Below, 16 T cell receptor beta chains from the same sample are listed, as sequenced in a study of tumor-infiltrating lymphocytes in primary liver carcinoma. The study co-extracted DNA and RNA from approximately 20-30 mg of unsorted bulk tissue. A primer matching the constant region was used to make TCR beta cDNA from approximately 500 ng of total RNA. Researchers made the TCR beta libraries by running three nested multiplex PCR rounds with slightly modified ARM-PCR. Rounds one and two of PCR, each of 10 to 11 cycles, were primed with TRBV1-TRBV30 forward primers and a C-beta reverse primer. TCRdb re-derived calls from the multiplex PCR reads in MiXCR, one entry per CDR3 protein. The data contain about 120,000 distinct CDR3 sequences, around 62% of them singletons. Sequencing used liver tumor tissue from sampling region 1. Subset defined: tumor region T1, superior pole. The receptors derive from a woman aged 55-70 years with primary liver carcinoma and hepatitis B virus infection.

This clonotype was seen at least ten times. The chain uses TRBV29-1 and TRBJ1-1; D gene unclear. Germline CDR1 is SQVTM and CDR2 is ANQGSEA. The CDR3 is made up of 14 amino acids. Trimming took 6 bases from V and 0 from J, leaving 14 bases between them. This chain's CDR3 is CSVVTHVMNTEAFF. The CDR3 DNA reads TGCAGCGTAGTGACCCACGTCATGAACACTGAAGCTTTCTTT.

This chain uses TRBV12-3 or TRBV12-4 with TRBJ1-5, with D unresolved. V gave up 5 bases and J gave up 9 bases, with 11 bases separating them. The CDR3 covers 12 residues. The CDR3: CASSDLPRPQHF. CDR3 in DNA: TGTGCCAGCAGTGACCTCCCGCGGCCCCAGCATTTT.

With respect to this clonotype: A much larger clonotype is one base distant, so this may be a read error. This chain links TRBV28 with TRBJ1-1; no firm D call. This CDR3 region has 15 residues. Looked up from germline, CDR1 is MDHEN and CDR2 is SYDVKM. With 4 bases removed from V and 5 bases from J, the gap between germline ends came to 17 bases. The CDR3 reads CASSSAPPACTEAFF. The CDR3 DNA follows: TGTGCCAGCAGTTCCGCCCCTCCCGCGTGTACTGAAGCTTTCTTT.

Comments on this clonotype: The junction does not match germline at one end; this may be a read error. The CDR3 reads CASSSVISTGVLFF. The CDR3 DNA follows: TGTGCCAGCAGTAGCGTGATTAGCACCGGGGTGCTGTTTTTT. The chain joins TRBV6-6 to TRBJ2-2; TRBD2 is a possible D gene (5 bases). The CDR3 has 14 amino acids. The germline gives CDR1 MNHNY, CDR2 SVGAGI (reference sequence).

The chain uses TRBV7-9 and TRBJ2-6; no firm D call. Trimming cost V 4 bases and J 3 bases, with 19 bases left between them. Germline CDR1 reads SEHNR; CDR2 reads FQNEAQ (reference sequence). The CDR3 length is 18 residues. Here the CDR3 reads CASSSPDPGPFGANVLTF. The CDR3, as DNA: TGTGCCAGCAGCTCCCCTGACCCGGGTCCCTTTGGGGCCAACGTCCTGACTTTC.

With respect to this clonotype: Lacking the conserved final phenylalanine or tryptophan, this CDR3 likely reflects a read error. The chain couples TRBV13 to TRBJ1-1, with 7 bases that match TRBD1. V was pared by 3 bases and J by 5 bases, with 6 bases of the junction left unmatched. Germline lookup yields CDR1 PRHDT and CDR2 FYEKMQ (reference sequence). The CDR3 consists of 14 residues. The chain's CDR3 is CASSFQQGSTEAFI. The CDR3 DNA reads TGTGCCAGCAGCTTCCAACAGGGGAGTACTGAAGCTTTCATT.

Concerning this clonotype itself: Lacking the conserved final phenylalanine or tryptophan, this CDR3 likely reflects a read error. The rearrangement links TRBV11-3 to TRBJ2-1; TRBD1 matches 7 bases. The CDR3 sequence is 17 residues long. CDR1 is SGHNT and CDR2 is YENEEA in the germline V gene. The chain's CDR3 is CASNLGQGEWGVDEQFP. Written as DNA, the CDR3 is TGTGCCAGCAACTTAGGTCAGGGGGAGTGGGGTGTCGATGAGCAGTTCCCC.

This clonotype was found many times. This rearrangement joins TRBV29-1 to TRBJ2-3, with 10 bases fitting TRBD1. The germline CDR1 and CDR2 sequences are SQVTM and ANQGSEA. V shed 4 bases and J 0 bases; nucleotides not matched to a gene: 4. The CDR3 runs to 15 residues. CDR3 residues: CSVGGQGRSTDTQYF. For the CDR3, the DNA is TGCAGCGTTGGGGGACAGGGGAGGAGCACAGATACGCAGTATTTT.

Comment on this clonotype: One end of the junction does not line up with germline, which may come from a read error. J is TRBJ2-2 and V is TRBV12-3 or TRBV12-4, with a weak D call TRBD1 (5 bases). The CDR3 has 13 residues. CDR3 nucleotides: TGTACCAGCAACCGACAGATCACCGGGGAGCTGTTTTTT. Its translation: CTSNRQITGELFF.

A remark on this clonotype: With a much larger clone just one base away, this may be a read error. This rearrangement joins TRBV6-1 to TRBJ2-2; tentatively, D is TRBD2 (5 bases). The germline V gene has CDR1 MNHNS and CDR2 SASEGT. This CDR3 contains 17 residues. CDR3 sequence (DNA): TGTGCCAGCAGAACCGCCGTCCGGGGTACTAACACCGGGAAGCTGTTTTTT. Translation gives CASRTAVRGTNTGKLFF.

A remark on this clonotype: No conserved phenylalanine or tryptophan ends this CDR3, so it is likely a read error. Because the CDR3's place on the DNA is in doubt, the DNA is left out and the CDR3 is given as listed by TCRdb. The V call is TRBV5-1, the J call TRBJ2-6; the table's D call, TRBD1, has no DNA check behind it. The CDR3 has 17 amino acids, counting both end residues. Germline V gene data show CDR1 as SGHRS and CDR2 as YFSETQ. The CDR3: CASSLETGRSGANVLTV.

A word on this clonotype: Germline and junction disagree at one end, which may indicate a read error. DNA for the CDR3: TGTACCAGCAGCTCCCGGGGGGCGAGTACCATGGGCAATGAGCAGTTCTTC. Protein: CTSSSRGASTMGNEQFF. This chain connects TRBV11-3 to TRBJ2-1, with D maybe TRBD2 (7 bases). This CDR3 is 17 amino acids long. Looked up from germline, CDR1 is SGHNT and CDR2 is YENEEA.

A word on this clonotype: The junction differs from germline at one of its ends, possibly a read error. The CDR3 bases are TGTGCCAGCAGTTGGACAGCAACTAATGTAAAACCGTTTTTT. Amino acids: CASSWTATNVKPFF. The chain couples TRBV6-5 to TRBJ1-4, with a weak D call TRBD1 (6 bases). This CDR3 comprises 14 residues. The V gene's germline CDR1 is MNHEY and CDR2 SVGAGI.

As DNA, the CDR3 is TGCGCCAGCAGCCAAGGCGGGACTAGCGGAATGCAGTTCTTC. Its protein is CASSQGGTSGMQFF. The chain couples TRBV5-1 to TRBJ2-1; 11 nucleotides match TRBD2. With V trimmed by 4 bases and J by 12 bases, 9 bases remained unmatched. The CDR3 totals 14 residues. Looked up from germline, CDR1 is SGHRS and CDR2 is YFSETQ. The full variable domain, rest sourced from reference TRBV5-1 and TRBJ2-1, is KAGVTQTPRYLIKTRGQQVTLSCSPISGHRSVSWYQQTPGQGLQFLFEYFSETQRNKGNFPGRFSGRQFSNSRSEMNVSTLELGDSALYLCASSQGGTSGMQFFGPGTRLTVL.

In regard to this clonotype: Lacking the conserved final phenylalanine or tryptophan, this CDR3 likely reflects a read error. V gene TRBV12-3 or TRBV12-4 combines with J gene TRBJ1-1, with a tentative D call TRBD1 (5 bases). Trimming left V 5 bases short and J 6 bases short, with 16 bases between. This CDR3 region has 14 residues. The CDR3 DNA is TGTGCCAGCAGTCCCGGGACGGCGCAACCTGAAGCTTTCTCT. Translating gives CASSPGTAQPEAFS.

This clonotype showed up just a few times. The chain carries TRBV6-6 and TRBJ1-2; D not certain. V was trimmed by 1 base and J by 6 bases, leaving 18 bases between them. CDR1 and CDR2 from the germline V gene are MNHNY and SVGAGI (reference sequence). CDR3 length equals 16 residues. In DNA form, the CDR3 reads TGTGCCAGCAGTTACTTTTCTTCGTACGGGAGGAATGGCTACACCTTC. Protein: CASSYFSSYGRNGYTF.